One sample yielded the 30 T cell receptor beta chains listed below, sequenced in a study of tumor-infiltrating lymphocytes in primary liver carcinoma. Researchers generated TCR beta cDNA from about 530 ng of total RNA, relying on a constant-region primer. Each TCR beta library was derived from three nested multiplex PCR rounds that employed slightly modified ARM-PCR. Amplification in the first two PCR rounds was performed using TRBV1-TRBV30 forward primers and a C-beta reverse primer for approximately 10 cycles each. TCRdb re-analysed the multiplex PCR reads in MiXCR, keeping a single row per CDR3 protein. Altogether almost 200,000 distinct CDR3 sequences are present, less than 65% being singletons, with the ten largest covering 6% to 8.5%. RNA was extracted from whole blood without cell sorting, alongside germline DNA. The specimen was peripheral blood. The receptors originated from a woman aged 60-75 years with primary liver carcinoma and hepatitis B virus infection.

Turning to this clonotype: Sequence at one end of the junction differs from germline and may be a read error. The V and J genes are TRBV11-1 and TRBJ2-7, with D unresolved. There are 14 residues in the CDR3. Germline V gene data show CDR1 as SGHAT and CDR2 as FQDESV (reference sequence). The CDR3 nucleotides are TGTACCAGCAGCCCTTCGTTTATCAACTACGAGCAGTACTTC. Translation gives CTSSPSFINYEQYF.

As regards this clonotype: This clone may be a read error of a much larger clone one base away. The chain recombines TRBV4-1 with TRBJ1-3; D may be TRBD1 (5 bases). The CDR3 is 16 residues long. Trimming removed 1 base at V and 3 bases at J, with 13 bases between. Germline V gene lookup returns CDR1 MGHRA and CDR2 YSYEKL. The CDR3 coding sequence is TGCGCCAGCAGCCAAGTCGGGGGGAGCTATGGAAACACCATATATTTT. Amino acids: CASSQVGGSYGNTIYF.

This clonotype was detected only a few times. Just one base apart from a much larger clone, this may be a read error. This chain joins TRBV11-2 and TRBJ1-2, with D possibly being TRBD1 (5 bases). Germline CDR1 and CDR2: SGHAT and FQNNGV. The V gene lost 3 bases and the J gene lost 4 bases, with 15 bases spanning the gap. The CDR3 consists of 15 residues. In DNA form, the CDR3 reads TGTGCCAGCAGCTTTGGAGGGACGGCCTCCTATGGCTACACCTTC. Its translation: CASSFGGTASYGYTF.

This clonotype was found many times. The chain has TRBV10-3 and TRBJ1-2, with 11 bases that match TRBD1. Germline V gene data show CDR1 as ENHRY and CDR2 as SYGVKD. The CDR3 consists of 15 residues. V lost 5 bases and J lost 4; bases outside the gene matches: 6. CDR3 region: CAISPTGTGGYGYTF. In DNA, the CDR3 is TGTGCCATCAGTCCAACCGGGACAGGGGGCTATGGCTACACCTTC.

About this clonotype: A read error may be the cause here, since a much bigger clone is one base away. This chain joins TRBV6-5 and TRBJ2-1, with 8 nucleotides matching TRBD2. CDR1 MNHEY and CDR2 SVGAGI come from the germline V gene. The CDR3 consists of 14 residues. CDR3 sequence reads: CASSSSGSRNEPFF. CDR3 coding DNA: TGTGCCAGCAGTTCAAGCGGGAGTCGAAATGAGCCGTTCTTC.

The genes are TRBV28 and TRBJ2-7, with D perhaps TRBD1 (6 bases). The V gene lost 5 bases and the J gene lost 4 bases, with 18 bases spanning the gap. CDR3 length: 15 amino acids. CDR1 is MDHEN and CDR2 is SYDVKM in the germline V gene. The CDR3 loop is CASSLQGFAEYEQYF. DNA of the CDR3: TGTGCCAGCAGTCTACAGGGTTTTGCGGAATACGAGCAGTACTTC. The variable domain in full, completed from reference TRBV28 and TRBJ2-7, reads DVKVTQSSRYLVKRTGEKVFLECVQDMDHENMFWYRQDPGLGLRLIYFSYDVKMKEKGDIPEGYSVSREKKERFSLILESASTNQTSMYLCASSLQGFAEYEQYFGPGTRLTVT.

With respect to this clonotype: Its ends do not fully match the called genes, so a read error is possible. This chain uses TRBV6-2 or TRBV6-3 with TRBJ1-1, with 9 bases identical to TRBD1. Germline V gene sequence: CDR1 MNHEY, CDR2 SVGEGT. There are 16 residues in the CDR3. The CDR3 DNA reads as TGTGTCAGTACCCTTGGGGGACAGGGTTTTAACATTGAAGCTTTCTTT. Protein sequence: CVSTLGGQGFNIEAFF.

As concerns this clonotype: One base away lies a much larger clone, so this may be a sequencing read error. The rearrangement uses TRBV12-3 or TRBV12-4 and TRBJ1-2; D might be TRBD1 (6 bases). There are 13 residues in the CDR3. CDR3 sequence (DNA): TGTGCCAGCAGAAAGAATTGGGACACCCAGTTCATTTTC. Protein sequence: CASRKNWDTQFIF.

The DNA for the CDR3 is TGTGCCTGGAGTGCCCAGACAGGTTCGAACCATGGCTACACCTTC. Translated: CAWSAQTGSNHGYTF. The chain has TRBV30 and TRBJ1-2; D is possibly TRBD1 (6 bases). The V gene lost 1 base and the J gene lost 6 bases, with 18 bases spanning the gap. Per germline, CDR1 GTSNPN and CDR2 SVGIG (reference sequence). The CDR3 is 15 amino acids.

This clonotype was counted between two and nine times. The V and J genes are TRBV7-9 and TRBJ2-1; 8 bases agree with TRBD2. Germline V gene sequence: CDR1 SEHNR, CDR2 FQNEAQ (reference sequence). The CDR3 contains 16 residues. The V segment lost 2 bases and the J segment 9 bases; nucleotides outside the gene matches: 12. The CDR3 bases are TGTGCCAGCAGCTTATGGGCGGGGGGCATACAAGTTGAGCAGTTCTTC. Its protein is CASSLWAGGIQVEQFF. Drawing the rest from reference TRBV7-9 and TRBJ2-1, the complete variable domain is DTGVSQNPRHKITKRGQNVTFRCDPISEHNRLYWYRQTLGQGPEFLTYFQNEAQLEKSRLLSDRFSAERPKGSFSTLEIQRTEQGDSAMYLCASSLWAGGIQVEQFFGPGTRLTVL.

In this sample, this clonotype turned up once. V gene TRBV11-2 combines with J gene TRBJ1-1; D is perhaps TRBD1 (6 bases). Trimming stripped 1 base from V and 4 bases from J, with 16 bases between. Germline V gene data show CDR1 as SGHAT and CDR2 as FQNNGV. The CDR3 is 16 residues long. The DNA for the CDR3 is TGTGCCAGCAGCTTAGGGGGGCGGGGTGTGAGCACTGAAGCTTTCTTT. Its protein is CASSLGGRGVSTEAFF.

Regarding this clonotype: With a much larger clone just one base away, this may be a read error. The chain links TRBV6-1 to TRBJ2-3, with D unresolved. Trimming cost V 2 bases and J 0 bases, with 9 bases left between them. The CDR3 spans 15 residues. Germline loops: CDR1 MNHNS, CDR2 SASEGT. CDR3 coding DNA: TGTGCCAGCAGTGAAAGAGCGCTTAGCACAGATACGCAGTATTTT. Residues: CASSERALSTDTQYF.

This clonotype has only a few counts. This chain joins TRBV30 and TRBJ2-3; 7 positions agree with TRBD2. V dropped 0 bases and J dropped 2; count of bases not matched to a gene: 14. The CDR3 loop spans 18 amino acids. CDR1 is GTSNPN, CDR2 SVGIG, per germline (reference sequence). This chain's CDR3 is CAWSVRGLLAGVTDTQYF. In DNA form, the CDR3 reads TGTGCCTGGAGTGTACGCGGATTGTTAGCGGGTGTCACAGATACGCAGTATTTT.

CDR3 amino acids: CASSLVAPHEQYV. The DNA for the CDR3 is TGTGCCAGTAGCTTAGTAGCTCCGCACGAGCAGTACGTC. The chain is built from TRBV11-2 and TRBJ2-7, with no clear D. The CDR3 sequence is 13 residues long. Germline CDR1 reads SGHAT; CDR2 reads FQNNGV.

In this sample, this clonotype turned up once. The junction departs from germline at one end; a sequencing error may be responsible. The chain is built from TRBV11-3 and TRBJ1-1, with D possibly TRBD1 on 5 matching bases. CDR1 and CDR2 (germline): SGHNT, YENEEA. The CDR3 has 15 residues. DNA for the CDR3: TGTGCCAGCAGCCCCCCACGGGGCTTGAACACTGGAGCTCTCTTT. Amino acids: CASSPPRGLNTGALF.

This clonotype has a single count. V gene TRBV11-2 combines with J gene TRBJ2-1; perhaps D is TRBD1 or TRBD2 (6 bases each). Germline V gives CDR1 SGHAT, CDR2 FQNNGV. The germline V and J ends were trimmed by 7 bases and 2 bases, with 15 bases remaining between them. This CDR3 is built from 15 residues. DNA for the CDR3: TGTGCCAGCAATGGGGGCAGCGGGCCCTACAATGAGCAGTTCTTC. Its translation is CASNGGSGPYNEQFF.

This clonotype was seen at least ten times. CDR3 sequence: CASSRSGRPYNEQFF. CDR3 bases: TGTGCCAGCAGTAGAAGCGGGAGGCCCTACAATGAGCAGTTCTTC. V usage is TRBV28 and J usage is TRBJ2-1; 9 bases fit TRBD2. V shed 5 bases and J 2 bases; nucleotides not matched to a gene: 4. The CDR3 covers 15 residues. The V gene's germline CDR1 is MDHEN and CDR2 SYDVKM. The full variable domain, rest sourced from reference TRBV28 and TRBJ2-1, is DVKVTQSSRYLVKRTGEKVFLECVQDMDHENMFWYRQDPGLGLRLIYFSYDVKMKEKGDIPEGYSVSREKKERFSLILESASTNQTSMYLCASSRSGRPYNEQFFGPGTRLTVL.

The chain carries TRBV11-2 and TRBJ1-1, with D possibly being TRBD1 (5 bases). Germline V gives CDR1 SGHAT, CDR2 FQNNGV. The CDR3 spans 19 residues. Trimming cost V 1 base and J 5 bases, with 26 bases left between them. CDR3 residues: CASSLGAGSEGRQWTEAFF. In DNA form, the CDR3 reads TGTGCCAGCAGCTTAGGGGCAGGGAGCGAGGGCCGTCAGTGGACTGAAGCTTTCTTT.

About this clonotype: With a much larger clone just one base away, this may be a read error. The chain links TRBV6-2 or TRBV6-3 to TRBJ2-7; 8 nucleotides match TRBD1. The CDR3 has 14 residues. CDR1 is MNHEY and CDR2 is SVGEGT in the germline V gene. The CDR3 reads CASGYRAQGDEQYF. The CDR3, as DNA: TGTGCCAGCGGTTACCGGGCACAGGGGGACGAGCAGTACTTC.

Concerning this clonotype: This could be a read error, since a much larger clone is one nucleotide away. DNA for the CDR3: TGTGCCAGGAGGACAGGGACAAACTATGGCTACACCTTC. This encodes CARRTGTNYGYTF. The chain employs TRBV6-1 and TRBJ1-2; 8 nucleotides agree with TRBD1. CDR1 is MNHNS and CDR2 is SASEGT in the germline V gene. There are 13 residues in the CDR3. The ends lost 9 bases at V and 2 bases at J; junction bases unmatched: 5.

Comment on this clonotype: The junction differs from germline at one of its ends, possibly a read error. The chain links TRBV11-3 to TRBJ1-3, with D uncertain. The CDR3 has 14 amino acids. Germline CDR1 and CDR2: SGHNT and YENEEA. The chain's CDR3 is CASTGTSSGITIYF. CDR3 DNA sequence: TGTGCCAGCACCGGAACTAGCTCTGGAATCACCATATATTTT.

This clonotype was seen ten or more times. The rearrangement links TRBV12-3 or TRBV12-4 to TRBJ2-6; D possibly corresponds to TRBD2 (6 bases). V lost 4 bases and J 2 bases, leaving 21 bases between the germline ends. The CDR3 contains 19 residues. The CDR3 DNA reads as TGTGCCAGCAGTTGGGACTCCCCAGGGCCAAAGACTGGGGCCAACGTCCTGACTTTC. As protein: CASSWDSPGPKTGANVLTF.

The chain couples TRBV10-3 to TRBJ2-1, with TRBD1 matching 9 bases. The CDR3 is made up of 14 amino acids. Germline V gene lookup returns CDR1 ENHRY and CDR2 SYGVKD. V gave up 10 bases and J gave up 4 bases; unmatched junction bases: 8. CDR3 in amino acids: CATATGGAYNEQFF. The CDR3 DNA follows: TGTGCCACCGCAACAGGGGGCGCGTACAATGAGCAGTTCTTC.

This clonotype was counted many times. This chain uses TRBV6-2 or TRBV6-3 with TRBJ1-1; TRBD1 matches at 7 bases. The junction had 13 bases not matched to a gene; V was cut back by 5 bases and J by 4 bases. The V gene's germline CDR1 is MNHEY and CDR2 SVGEGT. The length of the CDR3 is 16 residues. CDR3 protein: CASSPATGSLGTEAFF. The CDR3 coding sequence is TGTGCCAGCAGTCCTGCGACAGGGTCTTTGGGCACTGAAGCTTTCTTT.

This clonotype was seen many times. The chain couples TRBV4-1 to TRBJ2-3; no clear D. The CDR3 runs to 16 residues. From germline, CDR1 is MGHRA and CDR2 YSYEKL. Trimming removed 0 bases at V and 2 bases at J, with 12 bases between. The CDR3 coding sequence is TGCGCCAGCAGCCAAGATACGGGTGTGCTCACAGATACGCAGTATTTT. Residues: CASSQDTGVLTDTQYF.

This chain connects TRBV2 to TRBJ1-1, with no clear D. The V end lost 3 bases, the J end lost 0 bases, and 8 bases lay between the germline ends. Germline values: CDR1 SNHLY, CDR2 FYNNEI. This CDR3 has 14 residues. CDR3 loop: CASSDGTMNTEAFF. CDR3 DNA: TGTGCCAGCAGTGACGGAACCATGAACACTGAAGCTTTCTTT.

A few counts support this clonotype. The V call is TRBV5-1, the J call TRBJ2-1, with TRBD2 as a possible D gene (5 bases). Trimming removed 0 bases at V and 0 bases at J, with 7 bases between. The CDR3 spans 15 residues. CDR1 SGHRS and CDR2 YFSETQ come from the germline V gene. The DNA for the CDR3 is TGCGCCAGCAGCTTGGAAGGGAGCTCCTACAATGAGCAGTTCTTC. This translates into CASSLEGSSYNEQFF.

This clonotype showed up just a few times. This chain links TRBV5-4 with TRBJ2-2; a possible D gene is TRBD1 (6 bases). CDR3 length: 15 residues. V lost 8 bases and J lost 4, with 18 bases in between. Germline lookup yields CDR1 SGHNT and CDR2 YYREEE (reference sequence). Written as DNA, the CDR3 is TGTGCCAGTAGCCAAACAGGGTTCGGCACCGGGGAGCTGTTTTTT. Its protein is CASSQTGFGTGELFF.

In regard to this clonotype: A much larger clone is a single base away; this may be a read error. This chain links TRBV12-3 or TRBV12-4 with TRBJ2-1, with 10 bases identical to TRBD2. The CDR3 loop spans 15 amino acids. The DNA of the CDR3 is TGTGTCAGCAGTTTAGTACTAGCGGGGTACAATGAGCAGTTCTTC. Translated: CVSSLVLAGYNEQFF.

Turning to this clonotype: Its ends do not fully match the called genes, so a read error is possible. The chain uses TRBV11-3 and TRBJ1-1; TRBD1 might be the D (6 bases). The CDR3 loop spans 15 amino acids. Germline loops: CDR1 SGHNT, CDR2 YENEEA. DNA of the CDR3: TGTGCCAGCAGCCCCGGACAGCACCGAACCACTGAAGCTTTCTTC. Its protein is CASSPGQHRTTEAFF.